The present entry profiles one TCR beta chain with its context. Genomic DNA of each subset was evenly split across several immunoSEQ plates. Replicate PCRs from sorted subsets contained roughly 200 ng DNA, which is 29,000 or so T cell genomes. Original analysis: Junction-only immunoSEQ data arrived without quality scores, meaning filtering differed. Assay used: immunoSEQ multiplex PCR; TCRdb lists only in-frame clones, some missing. The DNA was the basis for D and trimming; V, J and clone size are from that table. This table holds about 1.9 million clones, around 93% found once. Cells designated naive CD8 were CD45RO-negative and were positively selected for CCR7, with terminally differentiated effector memory CD45RA+ cells excluded. With V trimmed by 5 bases and J by 5 bases, 17 bases remained unmatched. Germline V gives CDR1 MNHEY, CDR2 SMNVEV (reference sequence). This CDR3 spans 19 amino acids.

This sample is drawn from a study of shared clonotypes between healthy human individuals. V is TRBV27 and J is TRBJ2-1; 11 bases line up with TRBD2. Sequenced: naive CD8+ T cells from PBMCs. This sequence originates from a man between 18 and 35 years old in good health. Some clones in this sample may be carry-over from other donors' samples. The CDR3 DNA follows: TGTGCCAGCAGTCCTGACGGGACTAGCGGCATTGGTAGGCACAATGAGCAGTTCTTC. It translates to CASSPDGTSGIGRHNEQFF.